This T cell receptor (beta chain) was found in a study of T cell repertoires in cytomegalovirus infection. TCRdb redid the calling of the reads with MiXCR, one entry per CDR3 protein. Counted here are around 170,000 distinct CDR3 sequences, about 15% occurring once; the ten biggest clones make up roughly 20%. Germline CDR1 and CDR2: SEHNR and FQNEAQ (reference sequence). Trimming cost V 3 bases and J 6 bases; bases outside gene matches: 14. CDR3 length: 16 residues. In its sample, this clonotype was seen a few times. Sequencing input: CD8+ T cells from PBMCs. The TCR sequence derives from a human donor in good health (CMV status not recorded). Some clones in this sample may be carry-over from other donors' samples. The rearrangement joins TRBV7-9 to TRBJ2-7, with TRBD1 identical over 7 bases. The CDR3 loop is CASSFLPDTGVLEQYF. In DNA, the CDR3 is TGTGCCAGCAGCTTTTTACCGGACACAGGGGTCCTCGAGCAGTACTTC. Supplemented by reference TRBV7-9 and TRBJ2-7, the full variable domain reads DTGVSQNPRHKITKRGQNVTFRCDPISEHNRLYWYRQTLGQGPEFLTYFQNEAQLEKSRLLSDRFSAERPKGSFSTLEIQRTEQGDSAMYLCASSFLPDTGVLEQYFGPGTRLTVT.